Listed below are T cell receptor beta chains from one sample, sequenced in a study of T and B cells in COVID-19 patients. Each CDR3 protein gets one entry after TCRdb re-called the multiplex PCR reads with MiXCR. The repertoire holds 22,000 or so distinct CDR3 sequences, with under 30% as singletons. Sequenced material: blood. These receptors came from a human donor who had recovered from COVID-19. Each CDR3 is given with its conserved first and last residue. The D gene is left open where the match is weak. Size is stated for part of the rows, as once, few or many counts, or as a class when the clone is expanded.

j_call	clone_size	v_call	d_call	cdr3_aa	cdr3_nt
TRBJ2-5	NA	TRBV6-5	TRBD2	CASSPTSGGETQYF	TGTGCCAGCAGCCCCACTAGCGGGGGAGAGACCCAGTACTTC
TRBJ2-7	medium-sized	TRBV6-5	TRBD2	CASSYSLAGVDEQYF	TGTGCCAGCAGTTACTCGCTAGCGGGAGTCGACGAGCAGTACTTC
TRBJ2-7	NA	TRBV6-1	NA	CASSVPYEQYF	TGTGCCAGCAGTGTCCCCTACGAGCAGTACTTC
TRBJ2-2	many	TRBV19	TRBD1	CASSRGTGGMGGELFF	TGTGCCAGTAGTAGGGGAACAGGGGGAATGGGCGGGGAGCTGTTTTTT
TRBJ2-1	NA	TRBV19	TRBD2	CASSISGSNEQFF	TGTGCCAGTAGTATAAGCGGGAGTAATGAGCAGTTCTTC
TRBJ2-1	NA	TRBV12-3/TRBV12-4	TRBD2	CASTPTSGGYNEQFF	TGTGCCAGCACTCCCACTAGCGGGGGATACAATGAGCAGTTCTTC
TRBJ1-3	few	TRBV30	NA	CAWSAGNTIYF	TGTGCCTGGAGTGCGGGAAACACCATATATTTT
TRBJ2-1	few	TRBV6-5	TRBD2	CASSYFGEGEQFF	TGTGCCAGCAGTTACTTTGGGGAGGGTGAGCAGTTCTTC
TRBJ2-7	many	TRBV5-5	NA	CASSLGQGLGEQYF	TGTGCCAGCAGCTTGGGTCAGGGTTTGGGGGAGCAGTACTTC
TRBJ1-4	once	TRBV18	NA	CASSPPLREKLFF	TGTGCCAGCTCACCACCTTTGCGGGAAAAACTGTTTTTT
TRBJ2-5	NA	TRBV12-3/TRBV12-4	TRBD2	CASSPTGLAGAGETQYF	TGTGCCAGCAGCCCAACAGGACTAGCGGGAGCCGGGGAGACCCAGTACTTC
TRBJ2-6	NA	TRBV24-1	TRBD1	CATSEGGYGSGANVLTF	TGTGCCACCAGTGAAGGGGGCTATGGCTCTGGGGCCAACGTCCTGACTTTC
TRBJ2-7	NA	TRBV27	NA	CASSLSSAGPSYEQYF	TGTGCCAGCAGTTTATCGTCGGCAGGGCCCTCCTACGAGCAGTACTTC
TRBJ1-5	NA	TRBV5-1	NA	CASSLGSTGQGQPQHF	TGCGCCAGCAGCTTAGGGTCGACGGGGCAGGGTCAGCCCCAGCATTTT
TRBJ2-7	once	TRBV6-5	TRBD1	CARSTQTGAYEQYF	TGTGCCAGAAGTACACAAACAGGGGCCTACGAGCAGTACTTC
TRBJ2-7	NA	TRBV5-4	TRBD2	CASSLVTSGREEQYF	TGCGCCAGCAGCTTGGTGACTAGCGGGAGAGAGGAGCAGTACTTC
TRBJ1-4	NA	TRBV5-6	NA	CASSLWVEEKLFF	TGTGCCAGCAGCTTGTGGGTAGAAGAAAAACTGTTTTTT
TRBJ2-1	NA	TRBV20-1	NA	CSATPDEGEQFF	TGCAGTGCAACTCCCGACGAGGGTGAGCAGTTCTTC
TRBJ1-1	NA	TRBV30	TRBD1	CAWSHPGQGGTEAFF	TGTGCCTGGAGCCATCCGGGACAGGGGGGCACTGAAGCTTTCTTT
TRBJ2-7	many	TRBV19	TRBD2	CASSIGVTSANYEQYF	TGTGCCAGTAGTATAGGTGTAACTAGCGCGAACTACGAGCAGTACTTC
TRBJ1-2	NA	TRBV18	NA	CASSPDRNYGYTF	TGTGCCAGCTCACCCGACAGGAACTATGGCTACACCTTC
TRBJ1-1	few	TRBV12-3/TRBV12-4	NA	CASSLLGKGDTEAFF	TGTGCCAGCAGTTTATTAGGGAAAGGGGACACTGAAGCTTTCTTT
TRBJ2-5	NA	TRBV27	TRBD2	CASSLRSGGLQETQYF	TGTGCCAGCAGTTTAAGGAGCGGGGGTCTACAAGAGACCCAGTACTTC
TRBJ2-7	many	TRBV6-5	NA	CASSAAGTTNYEQYF	TGTGCCAGCAGTGCGGCAGGCACTACAAACTACGAGCAGTACTTC
TRBJ2-7	few	TRBV5-4	NA	CASSLAVRGDHEQYF	TGTGCCAGCAGCTTGGCGGTCAGGGGGGACCACGAGCAGTACTTC
TRBJ2-5	many	TRBV6-5	NA	CASRRRGGGIETQYF	TGTGCCAGCAGGAGGAGGGGGGGCGGGATAGAGACCCAGTACTTC
TRBJ2-2	many	TRBV19	TRBD1	CASSIRGLGGELFF	TGTGCCAGTAGTATCAGGGGGTTGGGCGGGGAGCTGTTTTTT
TRBJ2-3	NA	TRBV5-1	TRBD2	CASSLRTSGRATDTQYF	TGCGCCAGCAGCCTCCGGACTAGCGGGAGGGCGACAGATACGCAGTATTTT
TRBJ2-1	NA	TRBV20-1	TRBD2	CSAHSAGSSYNEQFF	TGCAGTGCGCACTCAGCGGGGTCTTCATACAATGAGCAGTTCTTC
TRBJ2-7	many	TRBV11-1	TRBD2	CASSSQPGLAREQYF	TGTGCCAGCAGCTCGCAACCGGGACTAGCGAGAGAGCAGTACTTC
TRBJ1-4	few	TRBV18	NA	CASSSPAGEGEKLFF	TGTGCCAGCTCATCCCCGGCAGGGGAGGGAGAAAAACTGTTTTTT
TRBJ2-6	medium-sized	TRBV29-1	NA	CSAGGQRSGANVLTF	TGCAGCGCGGGGGGACAGCGCTCTGGGGCCAACGTCCTGACTTTC
TRBJ2-7	many	TRBV19	TRBD2	CASSTGLGPYEQYF	TGTGCCAGTAGTACCGGACTAGGACCCTACGAGCAGTACTTC
TRBJ2-3	once	TRBV11-1	TRBD2	CASSLGLAGSKDTQYF	TGTGCCAGCAGCCTTGGACTAGCGGGAAGTAAAGATACGCAGTATTTT
TRBJ2-2	many	TRBV27	TRBD1	CASSRDRGLGGELFF	TGTGCCAGCAGTCGGGACAGGGGGCTTGGCGGGGAGCTGTTTTTT
TRBJ2-1	few	TRBV6-6	TRBD2	CASSYGPAGEGNEQFF	TGTGCCAGCAGTTACGGCCCAGCGGGAGAAGGAAATGAGCAGTTCTTC
TRBJ2-7	medium-sized	TRBV19	TRBD1	CASSPGQGTYEQYF	TGTGCCAGTAGCCCGGGACAGGGAACCTACGAGCAGTACTTC
TRBJ1-5	once	TRBV12-3/TRBV12-4	NA	CASSTTGVPQHF	TGTGCCAGCAGTACTACGGGCGTCCCCCAGCATTTT
TRBJ1-3	few	TRBV18	NA	CASSPAGGSGNTIYF	TGTGCCAGCTCACCCGCGGGCGGCTCTGGAAACACCATATATTTT
TRBJ2-1	few	TRBV6-5	TRBD2	CASSTSGGADEQFF	TGTGCCAGCAGCACGAGCGGGGGGGCCGATGAGCAGTTCTTC
TRBJ2-7	NA	TRBV6-1	NA	CASSRYRDSPGDLYEQYF	TGTGCCAGCAGCCGATACCGGGACTCCCCGGGAGATTTGTACGAGCAGTACTTC
TRBJ2-1	NA	TRBV19	TRBD2	CASSSPGGVKRYNKQFF	TGTGCCAGTAGTTCCCCGGGGGGGGTTAAACGCTACAATAAGCAGTTCTTC
TRBJ2-7	few	TRBV30	NA	CAWSIRDDFYEQYF	TGTGCCTGGAGTATACGGGATGATTTCTACGAGCAGTACTTC
TRBJ1-5	NA	TRBV14	NA	CASSKGQNPQGNQPQHF	TGTGCCAGCAGCAAAGGACAGAACCCCCAAGGCAATCAGCCCCAGCATTTT
TRBJ2-7	few	TRBV10-3	NA	CAIRPGLERHEQYF	TGTGCCATCAGACCGGGACTCGAGCGCCACGAGCAGTACTTC
TRBJ1-5	NA	TRBV30	NA	CAWSETDNQPQHF	TGTGCCTGGAGTGAGACAGACAATCAGCCCCAGCATTTT
TRBJ2-3	NA	TRBV5-1	TRBD1	CASSLAGGEVDTQYF	TGCGCCAGCAGCTTGGCAGGGGGCGAAGTGGATACGCAGTATTTT
TRBJ1-1	NA	TRBV11-1	NA	CASKKNRAGNTEAFF	TGTGCCAGCAAGAAAAACAGGGCGGGGAACACTGAAGCTTTCTTT
TRBJ2-5	NA	TRBV18	TRBD2	CASSSGLAGVGETQYF	TGTGCCAGCTCAAGTGGACTAGCGGGAGTAGGTGAGACCCAGTACTTC
TRBJ2-1	NA	TRBV11-1	TRBD2	CASSPASGSYDEQFF	TGTGCCAGCAGCCCCGCTAGCGGGAGCTACGATGAGCAGTTCTTC
TRBJ2-3	medium-sized	TRBV29-1	TRBD2	CSVGGTSVTDTQYF	TGCAGCGTTGGGGGGACTAGCGTGACAGATACGCAGTATTTT
TRBJ2-7	NA	TRBV10-1	NA	CASSEEGSYEQYF	TGCGCCAGCAGTGAAGAGGGGTCCTACGAGCAGTACTTC
TRBJ1-1	few	TRBV18	TRBD1	CASSPPWQGEGTEAFF	TGTGCCAGCTCACCACCGTGGCAGGGGGAGGGCACTGAAGCTTTCTTT
TRBJ1-5	few	TRBV5-5	TRBD1	CASSQTGNRRNQPQHF	TGTGCCAGCAGCCAGACAGGGAATAGGCGCAATCAGCCCCAGCATTTT
TRBJ2-1	NA	TRBV13	TRBD2	CASSLGSGRGNEQFF	TGTGCCAGCAGCTTAGGTAGCGGGAGGGGAAATGAGCAGTTCTTC